This passage covers 16 T cell receptor beta chains from one sample sequenced in a study of shared clonotypes between healthy human individuals. Naive CD8 cells, CD45RO-negative and positively selected for CCR7, excluded terminally differentiated effector memory CD45RA+ cells. Using immunoSEQ multiplex PCR, the repertoire was profiled, and TCRdb retains in-frame clones only, with some absent. The sample includes a few million clones, around 95% of them seen just once. Sequencing was performed on naive CD8+ T cells from PBMCs. The receptor set was obtained from a man younger than 35 in good health. Some clones in this sample may be carry-over from other donors' samples.

J is TRBJ1-1 and V is TRBV27; D is undetermined. Germline V gives CDR1 MNHEY, CDR2 SMNVEV (reference sequence). V lost 7 bases and J lost 1, with 13 bases in between. The CDR3 is 14 amino acids. The CDR3 loop is CASTRKDGNTEAFF. CDR3 sequence (DNA): TGTGCCAGCACCCGGAAGGACGGGAACACTGAAGCTTTCTTT.

The J gene is TRBJ1-5, the V gene TRBV10-2; 8 bases fit TRBD1. V trimming: 2 bases; J trimming: 6 bases; junction bases outside the gene matches: 12. Looked up from germline, CDR1 is WSHSY and CDR2 is SAAADI. This CDR3 comprises 17 residues. CDR3 in DNA: TGCGCCAGCAGTGAGCGATTGATGCAGGGGGCAGGTCAGCCCCAGCATTTT. As protein: CASSERLMQGAGQPQHF.

CDR3 amino acids: CATSRGTGREKLFF. The CDR3 nucleotides are TGTGCCACCAGCAGAGGGACAGGGAGAGAAAAACTGTTTTTT. The chain carries TRBV15 and TRBJ1-4, with TRBD1 matching over 8 bases. This CDR3 is built from 14 residues. The V and J ends lost 1 base and 8 bases, in that order; junction bases with no gene match: 3. The germline CDR1 and CDR2 sequences are LNHNV and YYDKDF (reference sequence).

This chain links TRBV7-3 with TRBJ2-4, with 7 bases lining up with TRBD1. Germline CDR1 is SGHTA and CDR2 is FQGTGA. V was clipped by 6 bases and J by 0 bases; unmatched bases: 8. There are 16 residues in the CDR3. DNA of the CDR3: TGTGCCAGCAGATCAAACAGGGGTATAGCCAAAAACATTCAGTACTTC. Protein product: CASRSNRGIAKNIQYF.

The V and J genes are TRBV7-6 and TRBJ2-7, with unresolved D. Germline CDR1 SGHVS, CDR2 FNYEAQ. Deletions cut 2 bases from V and 2 bases from J, with 10 bases between. This CDR3 spans 14 amino acids. CDR3 nucleotide sequence: TGTGCCAGCAGCTTACGGCCACTTACCTACGAGCAGTACTTC. This encodes CASSLRPLTYEQYF. Using reference TRBV7-6 and TRBJ2-7 for the parts outside the CDR3, the full variable domain is GAGVSQSPRYKVTKRGQDVALRCDPISGHVSLYWYRQALGQGPEFLTYFNYEAQQDKSGLPNDRFSAERPEGSISTLTIQRTEQRDSAMYRCASSLRPLTYEQYFGPGTRLTVT.

The table lists this clone with a count of one. Other DNA sequences in this specimen translate into the identical CDR3. CDR3 protein: CASSSGESYEQYF. In nucleotides, the CDR3 is TGTGCCAGTAGTAGCGGGGAGTCCTACGAGCAGTACTTC. The rearrangement uses TRBV19 and TRBJ2-7, with a weak D call TRBD2 (6 bases). The germline gives CDR1 LNHDA, CDR2 SQIVND (reference sequence). With 4 bases removed from V and 1 base from J, the gap between germline ends came to 8 bases. CDR3 length: 13 amino acids.

CDR3 region: CASSPRLESLYEQYF. CDR3 bases: TGTGCCAGCAGCCCGAGACTAGAGAGTCTATACGAGCAGTACTTC. This rearrangement joins TRBV9 to TRBJ2-7, with TRBD2 as a possible D gene (6 bases). V was pared by 4 bases and J by 4 bases, with 18 bases between. CDR3 size: 15 residues. Germline V gene lookup returns CDR1 SGDLS and CDR2 YYNGEE.

This clone has only one observation. The chain links TRBV27 to TRBJ2-7, with 7 nucleotides matching TRBD1. V lost 0 bases, J lost 4 bases, and 6 bases stayed unmatched. CDR1 is MNHEY and CDR2 is SMNVEV in the germline V gene (reference sequence). The CDR3 consists of 15 residues. The CDR3 spells CASSLSRTGLYEQYF. The CDR3 region has the DNA TGTGCCAGCAGTTTATCGAGGACAGGCCTTTACGAGCAGTACTTC.

The rearrangement joins TRBV7-8 to TRBJ2-1, with 11 bases fitting TRBD2. The junction had 7 bases not matched to a gene; V was cut back by 5 bases and J by 7 bases. The CDR3 sequence is 15 residues long. The germline CDR1 and CDR2 sequences are SGHVS and FQNEAQ. The CDR3 coding sequence is TGTGCCAGCAGCCTACTAGCGGGAGTGGCTAATGAGCAGTTCTTC. This encodes CASSLLAGVANEQFF.

A remark on this clone: This specimen includes other DNA sequences encoding the same CDR3. The chain recombines TRBV6-1 with TRBJ1-5, with 9 positions matching TRBD1. The ends lost 4 bases at V and 1 base at J; junction bases unmatched: 2. This CDR3 has 15 amino acids. Germline V lookup: CDR1 MNHNS, CDR2 SASEGT. The CDR3 DNA reads TGTGCCAGCAGTGCGGACAGGGGAAGCAATCAGCCCCAGCATTTT. Its protein product is CASSADRGSNQPQHF.

The chain joins TRBV28 to TRBJ2-7; 7 bases are a match to TRBD1. The V gene's germline CDR1 is MDHEN and CDR2 SYDVKM. Trimming at V came to 10 bases and at J to 2 bases, leaving 14 bases not matched to a gene. The CDR3 extends over 15 amino acids. The CDR3 region has the DNA TGTGCCACCTCCGACAGGGTCTACACCCCCTACGAGCAGTACTTC. Its protein is CATSDRVYTPYEQYF.

The chain recombines TRBV5-1 with TRBJ2-1; D assignment may be TRBD1 or TRBD2 (5 bases each). Germline V gene sequence: CDR1 SGHRS, CDR2 YFSETQ. This CDR3 region has 17 residues. The V end lost 4 bases, the J end lost 3 bases, and 20 bases lay between the germline ends. The CDR3 here is CASSVRPSRDRYNEQFF. In DNA form, the CDR3 reads TGCGCCAGCAGCGTCCGGCCTAGCCGGGACCGCTACAATGAGCAGTTCTTC.

As concerns this clone: Within the sample, other DNA sequences also encode this same CDR3. The chain joins TRBV5-6 to TRBJ2-3, with TRBD2 as a possible D gene (6 bases). This CDR3 has 12 amino acids. Germline-derived CDR1 and CDR2 are SGHDT and YYEEEE. Trimming took 4 bases from V and 4 from J, leaving 7 bases between them. The CDR3 loop is CASSPGADTQYF. The CDR3, as DNA: TGTGCCAGCAGCCCGGGGGCAGATACGCAGTATTTT.

The genes are TRBV6-1 and TRBJ2-7; D not certain. Trimming stripped 0 bases from V and 0 bases from J, with 3 bases between. The CDR3 runs 13 residues. CDR1 and CDR2 (germline): MNHNS, SASEGT. The CDR3 sequence: CASSEATSYEQYF. The DNA for the CDR3 is TGTGCCAGCAGTGAAGCTACCTCCTACGAGCAGTACTTC.

The chain employs TRBV30 and TRBJ2-3; 9 positions agree with TRBD1. The CDR3 is 15 residues long. Germline V gene lookup returns CDR1 GTSNPN and CDR2 SVGIG (reference sequence). V lost 3 bases and J lost 3; bases outside the gene matches: 7. CDR3 amino acids: CAWRDLGTGTDTQYF. CDR3 nucleotides: TGTGCCTGGAGAGACCTAGGGACAGGGACAGATACGCAGTATTTT.

This sequence joins TRBV6-5 and TRBJ1-5; D call uncertain. In germline, CDR1 is MNHEY, CDR2 SVGAGI. The CDR3 length is 14 residues. V dropped 0 bases and J dropped 3 bases, with 6 bases sitting between them. The CDR3 DNA sequence: TGTGCCAGCAGTTACTCAAGGGCCAATCAGCCCCAGCATTTT. This codes for CASSYSRANQPQHF.